The 28 T cell receptor beta chains below all came from one sample that was sequenced in a study of graft-versus-host responses after intestinal transplantation. Repertoires were generated with immunoSEQ multiplex PCR, while TCRdb's copy carries only in-frame clones and drops some. The repertoire holds roughly 97,000 clones, with approximately 90% as singletons. The input for sequencing was PBMCs, taken roughly 450 days after intestinal transplant. These receptors all come from a human patient who received an intestinal transplant, so some T cells may come from the graft donor.

The chain carries TRBV9 and TRBJ1-2; TRBD1 agrees at 11 bases. V lost 3 bases and J lost 6; bases outside the gene matches: 10. The germline V gene encodes CDR1 SGDLS and CDR2 YYNGEE. The CDR3 covers 16 residues. The CDR3, as DNA: TGTGCCAGCAGCGCCCAAAGGGACAGGGGGAGACATGGCTACACCTTC. The encoded protein is CASSAQRDRGRHGYTF.

The chain links TRBV7-2 to TRBJ2-2, with D perhaps being TRBD1 or TRBD2 (6 bases each). CDR3 size: 15 residues. V lost 5 bases to trimming and J lost 7 bases, with 17 bases between them. Germline V gives CDR1 SGHTA, CDR2 FQGNSA. This CDR3 is CASSTGRRGVGELFF. The CDR3 DNA reads as TGTGCCAGCAGCACCGGGCGGAGGGGGGTCGGGGAGCTGTTTTTT.

This chain uses TRBV5-1 with TRBJ1-2; 7 bases match TRBD1. The germline V gene encodes CDR1 SGHRS and CDR2 YFSETQ. Unmatched junction bases numbered 0, after V lost 0 bases and J lost 4 bases. CDR3 length: 13 residues. The CDR3 region is CASSLAGGYGYTF. The CDR3, as DNA: TGCGCCAGCAGCTTGGCAGGGGGCTATGGCTACACCTTC.

CDR3 bases: TGCGCCAGCAGCTTGGGGGCGACTAGCGCCCAAGGCGAGCAGTACTTC. Protein: CASSLGATSAQGEQYF. The chain couples TRBV5-1 to TRBJ2-7; 8 positions agree with TRBD2. This CDR3 is 16 amino acids long. From germline, CDR1 is SGHRS and CDR2 YFSETQ. V was clipped by 0 bases and J by 6 bases; unmatched bases: 11. Using reference TRBV5-1 and TRBJ2-7 for the parts outside the CDR3, the full variable domain is KAGVTQTPRYLIKTRGQQVTLSCSPISGHRSVSWYQQTPGQGLQFLFEYFSETQRNKGNFPGRFSGRQFSNSRSEMNVSTLELGDSALYLCASSLGATSAQGEQYFGPGTRLTVT.

V is TRBV4-1 and J is TRBJ2-5; the D gene is possibly TRBD1 (6 bases). The V and J ends lost 0 bases and 5 bases respectively, with 19 bases between them. The CDR3 runs to 17 residues. Germline CDR1 reads MGHRA; CDR2 reads YSYEKL. CDR3 protein: CASSQDLRTTGTETQYF. Written as DNA, the CDR3 is TGCGCCAGCAGCCAAGATTTAAGGACAACAGGGACGGAGACCCAGTACTTC.

The rearrangement uses TRBV5-5 and TRBJ1-5, with 9 bases matching TRBD1. Unmatched junction bases numbered 4, after V lost 4 bases and J lost 8 bases. Germline V lookup: CDR1 SGHKS, CDR2 YYEKEE (reference sequence). The CDR3 runs to 13 residues. The CDR3 region is CASSLTGGEPQHF. Written as DNA, the CDR3 is TGTGCCAGCAGCCTGACAGGGGGAGAGCCCCAGCATTTT.

The rearrangement joins TRBV5-1 to TRBJ1-4; no firm D call. V was shortened by 2 bases and J by 5 bases, with 10 bases between the two germline ends. Germline V gene sequence: CDR1 SGHRS, CDR2 YFSETQ. The CDR3 is made up of 14 amino acids. The CDR3 DNA follows: TGCGCCAGCAGCTTTATCAGCCTCAATGAAAAACTGTTTTTT. Encoded protein: CASSFISLNEKLFF. Combining the CDR3 with reference TRBV5-1 and TRBJ1-4 gives the whole variable domain KAGVTQTPRYLIKTRGQQVTLSCSPISGHRSVSWYQQTPGQGLQFLFEYFSETQRNKGNFPGRFSGRQFSNSRSEMNVSTLELGDSALYLCASSFISLNEKLFFGSGTQLSVL.

This rearrangement joins TRBV6-6 to TRBJ2-7, with 11 bases identical to TRBD1. The trim removed 6 bases at V and 0 bases at J, leaving 1 base unmatched. CDR3 length: 14 residues. Germline assignment: CDR1 MNHNY and CDR2 SVGAGI (reference sequence). This chain's CDR3 is CASRDRGRSYEQYF. CDR3 nucleotides: TGTGCCAGCAGGGACAGGGGGCGCTCCTACGAGCAGTACTTC.

V usage is TRBV19 and J usage is TRBJ1-1; 7 positions match TRBD1. The germline CDR1 and CDR2 sequences are LNHDA and SQIVND (reference sequence). V gave up 7 bases and J gave up 4 bases; unmatched junction bases: 12. CDR3 length equals 15 residues. CDR3 in DNA: TGTGCCAGTATCCGACAGGGAGGGTTGGGCACTGAAGCTTTCTTT. Translating it yields CASIRQGGLGTEAFF.

The rearrangement uses TRBV6-5 and TRBJ1-2; no definite D call. Germline V lookup: CDR1 MNHEY, CDR2 SVGAGI. The CDR3 consists of 13 residues. V was shortened by 5 bases and J by 4 bases, with 11 bases between the two germline ends. In nucleotides, the CDR3 is TGTGCCAGCAGTAAGTCTCGGGTCTATGGCTACACCTTC. Its protein product is CASSKSRVYGYTF.

The chain has TRBV5-1 and TRBJ1-1; possibly TRBD1 for D (6 bases). V was cut by 6 bases and J by 4 bases, with 13 bases left in between. Germline values: CDR1 SGHRS, CDR2 YFSETQ. The CDR3 covers 13 residues. The CDR3 nucleotides read TGCGCCAGCACCCAGGACAGCGGCACTGAAGCTTTCTTT. It yields the protein CASTQDSGTEAFF.

The chain carries TRBV29-1 and TRBJ1-2; D call uncertain. V was shortened by 0 bases and J by 8 bases, with 7 bases between the two germline ends. The germline V gene encodes CDR1 SQVTM and CDR2 ANQGSEA. The CDR3 runs to 11 residues. For the CDR3, the DNA is TGCAGCGTTGAAGAGGGAAGGGGCTACACCTTC. Its translation: CSVEEGRGYTF.

This chain connects TRBV5-1 to TRBJ2-7, with D perhaps being TRBD1 or TRBD2 (6 bases each). The V end was cut by 0 bases, the J end by 2 bases, with 12 bases between. CDR3 length equals 15 residues. Germline values: CDR1 SGHRS, CDR2 YFSETQ. CDR3 sequence: CASSLGSGGPYEQYF. CDR3 coding DNA: TGCGCCAGCAGCTTGGGGTCCGGGGGCCCCTACGAGCAGTACTTC.

V is TRBV6-4 and J is TRBJ2-1; 9 bases fit TRBD2. The CDR3 has 14 residues. V lost 5 bases and J lost 8; bases outside the gene matches: 7. Germline assignment: CDR1 MRHNA and CDR2 SNTAGT. The DNA for the CDR3 is TGTGCCAGCAGTCGAGCGGGGGGTGTCGATGAGCAGTTCTTC. Its protein product is CASSRAGGVDEQFF.

This clone was found once. The chain combines TRBV10-2 with TRBJ1-1; D gene ambiguous. CDR3 length equals 12 residues. The germline V gene encodes CDR1 WSHSY and CDR2 SAAADI. The CDR3 loop is CSTGRGNTEAFF. The CDR3 DNA follows: TGCTCGACTGGACGGGGGAACACTGAAGCTTTCTTT.

The chain couples TRBV5-1 to TRBJ2-7; 9 bases match TRBD2. The CDR3 contains 14 residues. Germline trimming cut 0 bases from V and 7 bases from J; bases unmatched to any gene: 5. Germline loops: CDR1 SGHRS, CDR2 YFSETQ. The CDR3 reads CASSLDLAGREQYF. The CDR3 DNA is TGCGCCAGCAGCTTGGACCTAGCGGGGAGGGAGCAGTACTTC. Variable domain in full (rest from reference TRBV5-1 and TRBJ2-7): KAGVTQTPRYLIKTRGQQVTLSCSPISGHRSVSWYQQTPGQGLQFLFEYFSETQRNKGNFPGRFSGRQFSNSRSEMNVSTLELGDSALYLCASSLDLAGREQYFGPGTRLTVT.

CDR3 sequence reads: CASSPGTDPTYEQYF. DNA of the CDR3: TGTGCCAGCTCACCAGGGACAGACCCAACCTACGAGCAGTACTTC. The chain joins TRBV18 to TRBJ2-7, with 7 bases lining up with TRBD1. CDR3 size: 15 residues. Germline V gene sequence: CDR1 KGHSH, CDR2 LQKENI. With V trimmed by 2 bases and J by 2 bases, 6 bases remained unmatched.

The rearrangement links TRBV2 to TRBJ2-2, with TRBD2 matching over 7 bases. Germline trimming cut 6 bases from V and 5 bases from J; bases unmatched to any gene: 0. Germline V gene data show CDR1 as SNHLY and CDR2 as FYNNEI. The CDR3 has 12 amino acids. This chain's CDR3 is CASSGGTGELFF. The CDR3, as DNA: TGTGCCAGCAGCGGGGGGACCGGGGAGCTGTTTTTT.

CDR3 loop: CASSVGTNTGELFF. CDR3 DNA sequence: TGTGCCAGCAGTGTTGGGACAAACACCGGGGAGCTGTTTTTT. The chain has TRBV6-1 and TRBJ2-2; TRBD1 is a possible D gene (6 bases). The germline V and J ends were trimmed by 4 bases and 2 bases, with 8 bases remaining between them. Germline V gene sequence: CDR1 MNHNS, CDR2 SASEGT. The CDR3 is made up of 14 amino acids.

The rearrangement joins TRBV5-4 to TRBJ2-5, with 12 bases identical to TRBD2. This CDR3 has 18 amino acids. The germline V gene encodes CDR1 SGHNT and CDR2 YYREEE (reference sequence). Trimming removed 4 bases from V and 5 bases from J; junction bases left unmatched: 15. CDR3 amino acids: CASSRGPASGGARETQYF. The CDR3 coding sequence is TGTGCCAGCAGCCGTGGACCCGCTAGCGGGGGGGCGAGGGAGACCCAGTACTTC.

This chain links TRBV15 with TRBJ2-7; TRBD2 aligns across 7 bases. The germline gives CDR1 LNHNV, CDR2 YYDKDF (reference sequence). V shed 0 bases and J 4 bases; nucleotides not matched to a gene: 6. The CDR3 extends over 15 amino acids. The CDR3 DNA sequence: TGTGCCACCAGCAGAGATCTCGGGGGAGGGTACGAGCAGTACTTC. It specifies CATSRDLGGGYEQYF. The full variable domain, rest sourced from reference TRBV15 and TRBJ2-7, is DAMVIQNPRYQVTQFGKPVTLSCSQTLNHNVMYWYQQKSSQAPKLLFHYYDKDFNNEADTPDNFQSRRPNTSFCFLDIRSPGLGDTAMYLCATSRDLGGGYEQYFGPGTRLTVT.

The rearrangement uses TRBV11-1 and TRBJ2-4; D unclear. This CDR3 comprises 17 residues. In germline, CDR1 is SGHAT, CDR2 FQDESV (reference sequence). V was cut by 5 bases and J by 0 bases, with 17 bases left in between. The DNA of the CDR3 is TGTGCCAGCAGCCCCCACCCGGCTTTTTTAGCCAAAAACATTCAGTACTTC. This translates into CASSPHPAFLAKNIQYF.

The chain is built from TRBV13 and TRBJ2-3; 9 positions match TRBD2. The CDR3 extends over 17 amino acids. V trimming: 4 bases; J trimming: 0 bases; junction bases outside the gene matches: 8. Germline lookup yields CDR1 PRHDT and CDR2 FYEKMQ (reference sequence). In DNA form, the CDR3 reads TGTGCCAGCAGCTGGAGAGAGACTAGCGGAAGCACAGATACGCAGTATTTT. Its translation: CASSWRETSGSTDTQYF.

The gene calls are TRBV5-1 and TRBJ2-3; tentatively, D is TRBD2 (5 bases). The CDR3 loop spans 14 amino acids. V was pared by 2 bases and J by 6 bases, with 13 bases between. Germline V gene sequence: CDR1 SGHRS, CDR2 YFSETQ. In DNA form, the CDR3 reads TGCGCCAGCAGCTTTGCACTAGTCGTGGATACGCAGTATTTT. The encoded protein is CASSFALVVDTQYF.

As regards this clone: At one of its ends the junction is not consistent with the germline gene, which may arise from a read error. V is TRBV2 and J is TRBJ2-3, with TRBD1 identical over 7 bases. The length of the CDR3 is 13 residues. The germline V gene has CDR1 SNHLY and CDR2 FYNNEI. DNA for the CDR3: TGTGCCAGCAGGGAAGGGACAGCCGAAACGCAGTATTTT. It specifies CASREGTAETQYF. The full variable domain, with the rest looked up from reference TRBV2 and TRBJ2-3, is EPEVTQTPSHQVTQMGQEVILRCVPISNHLYFYWYRQILGQKVEFLVSFYNNEISEKSEIFDDQFSVERPDGSNFTLKIRSTKLEDSAMYFCASREGTAETQYFGPGTRLTVL.

The chain joins TRBV7-9 to TRBJ1-1; D gene uncertain. The V and J ends lost 4 bases and 4 bases respectively, with 13 bases between them. Germline assignment: CDR1 SEHNR and CDR2 FQNEAQ (reference sequence). This CDR3 is built from 14 residues. The CDR3 sequence: CASSSFSVGTEAFF. CDR3 nucleotide sequence: TGTGCCAGCAGCTCGTTCTCCGTCGGCACTGAAGCTTTCTTT. Full variable domain (rest looked up from reference TRBV7-9 and TRBJ1-1): DTGVSQNPRHKITKRGQNVTFRCDPISEHNRLYWYRQTLGQGPEFLTYFQNEAQLEKSRLLSDRFSAERPKGSFSTLEIQRTEQGDSAMYLCASSSFSVGTEAFFGQGTRLTVV.

CDR3 region: CASSDPVVGQNYGYTF. The CDR3 nucleotides read TGTGCCAGCAGCGACCCAGTTGTGGGACAAAACTATGGCTACACCTTC. The rearrangement joins TRBV9 to TRBJ1-2, with a tentative D call TRBD1 (6 bases). V was trimmed by 3 bases and J by 2 bases, leaving 17 bases between them. This CDR3 is 16 amino acids long. Germline V lookup: CDR1 SGDLS, CDR2 YYNGEE. The variable domain in full, with the rest retrieved from reference TRBV9 and TRBJ1-2, is DSGVTQTPKHLITATGQRVTLRCSPRSGDLSVYWYQQSLDQGLQFLIQYYNGEERAKGNILERFSAQQFPDLHSELNLSSLELGDSALYFCASSDPVVGQNYGYTFGSGTRLTVV.

This clone showed up just once. The chain uses TRBV6-6 and TRBJ1-1, with D possibly being TRBD1 (6 bases). The CDR3 is 13 amino acids. V was clipped by 8 bases and J by 5 bases, with 15 bases between them. In germline, CDR1 is MNHNY, CDR2 SVGAGI (reference sequence). The CDR3 is CASPQGVGTEAFF. The CDR3 coding sequence is TGTGCCAGCCCACAGGGAGTAGGGACTGAAGCTTTCTTT.